This TCR beta chain was recorded in a study of blood T cell repertoires in COVID-19. Overall study: T cells, B-cell-depleted T cells, or PBMCs supplied cDNA or gDNA.

Measured with immunoSEQ multiplex PCR; TCRdb has only the in-frame clones, and not every one. Here the sample spans about 150,000 clones, over 65% being singletons. Germline CDR1 reads SGHNT; CDR2 reads YYREEE (reference sequence). Trimming left V 7 bases short and J 7 bases short, with 12 bases between. The CDR3 loop spans 12 amino acids. This sequence was found in a man between 45 and 60 years old with acute or convalescent COVID-19. Source material: peripheral blood. The chain employs TRBV5-4 and TRBJ1-3; D call uncertain. As DNA, the CDR3 is TGTGCCAGCTCCCTCGGTAGTAACACCATATATTTT. Amino acid sequence: CASSLGSNTIYF. The whole variable domain, filled in from reference TRBV5-4 and TRBJ1-3, reads ETGVTQSPTHLIKTRGQQVTLRCSSQSGHNTVSWYQQALGQGPQFIFQYYREEENGRGNFPPRFSGLQFPNYSSELNVNALELDDSALYLCASSLGSNTIYFGEGSWLTVV.